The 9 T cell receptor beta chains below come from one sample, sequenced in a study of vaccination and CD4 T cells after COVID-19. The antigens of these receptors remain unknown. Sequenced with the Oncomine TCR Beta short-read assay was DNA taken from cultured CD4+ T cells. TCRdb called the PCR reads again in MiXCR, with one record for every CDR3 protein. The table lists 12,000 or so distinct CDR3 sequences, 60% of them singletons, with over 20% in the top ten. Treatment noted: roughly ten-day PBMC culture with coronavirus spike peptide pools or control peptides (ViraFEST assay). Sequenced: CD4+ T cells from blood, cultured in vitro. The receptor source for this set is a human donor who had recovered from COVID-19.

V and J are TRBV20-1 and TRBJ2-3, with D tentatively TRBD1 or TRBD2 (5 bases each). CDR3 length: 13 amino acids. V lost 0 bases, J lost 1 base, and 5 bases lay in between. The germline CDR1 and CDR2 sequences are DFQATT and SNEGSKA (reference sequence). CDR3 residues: CSAREGGTDTQYF. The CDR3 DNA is TGCAGTGCTAGAGAGGGGGGCACAGATACGCAGTATTTT.

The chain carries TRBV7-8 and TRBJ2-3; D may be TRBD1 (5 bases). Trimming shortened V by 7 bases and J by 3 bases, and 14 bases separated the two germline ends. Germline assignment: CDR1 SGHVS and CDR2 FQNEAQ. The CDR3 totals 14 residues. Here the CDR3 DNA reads TGTGCCAGCAAAACCCAGGGTGGGACAGATACGCAGTATTTT. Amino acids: CASKTQGGTDTQYF.

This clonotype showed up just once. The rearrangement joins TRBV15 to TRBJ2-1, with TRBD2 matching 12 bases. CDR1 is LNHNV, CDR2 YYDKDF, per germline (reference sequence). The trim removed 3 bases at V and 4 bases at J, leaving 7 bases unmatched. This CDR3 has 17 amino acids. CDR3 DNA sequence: TGTGCCACCAGCAGTTACCCCGGGACTAGCGGGTACAATGAGCAGTTCTTC. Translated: CATSSYPGTSGYNEQFF.

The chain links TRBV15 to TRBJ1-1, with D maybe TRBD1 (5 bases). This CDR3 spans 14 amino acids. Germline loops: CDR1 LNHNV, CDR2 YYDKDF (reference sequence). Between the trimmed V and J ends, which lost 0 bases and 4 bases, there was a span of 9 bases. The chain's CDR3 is CATSRDWGGTEAFF. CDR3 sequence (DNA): TGTGCCACCAGCAGAGATTGGGGGGGCACTGAAGCTTTCTTT.

CDR3 sequence: CASSPLPGDSNQPQHF. For the CDR3, the DNA is TGTGCCAGTAGTCCGCTCCCCGGTGATAGCAATCAGCCCCAGCATTTT. This chain joins TRBV19 and TRBJ1-5; no definite D call. The V and J ends lost 5 bases and 0 bases respectively, with 14 bases between them. Germline CDR1 reads LNHDA; CDR2 reads SQIVND (reference sequence). The CDR3 totals 16 residues.

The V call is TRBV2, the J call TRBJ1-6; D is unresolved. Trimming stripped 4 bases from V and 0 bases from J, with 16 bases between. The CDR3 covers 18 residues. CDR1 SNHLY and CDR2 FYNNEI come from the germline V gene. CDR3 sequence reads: CASSVISSGSSYNSPLHF. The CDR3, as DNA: TGTGCCAGCAGTGTTATCTCGTCGGGAAGCTCCTATAATTCACCCCTCCACTTT.

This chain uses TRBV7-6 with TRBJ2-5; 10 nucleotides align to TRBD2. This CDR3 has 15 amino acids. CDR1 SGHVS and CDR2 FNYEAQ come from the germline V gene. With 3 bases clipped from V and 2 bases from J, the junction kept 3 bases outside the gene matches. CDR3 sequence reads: CASSLGSGRQETQYF. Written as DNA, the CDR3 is TGTGCCAGCAGCTTGGGTAGCGGGAGGCAAGAGACCCAGTACTTC.

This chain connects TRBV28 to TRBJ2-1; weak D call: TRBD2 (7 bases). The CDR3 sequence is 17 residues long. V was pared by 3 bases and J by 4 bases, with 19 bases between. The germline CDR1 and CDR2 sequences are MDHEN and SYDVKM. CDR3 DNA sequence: TGTGCCAGCAGTTTGGGAGGGGGTGCGGGAGAATACAATGAGCAGTTCTTC. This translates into CASSLGGGAGEYNEQFF.

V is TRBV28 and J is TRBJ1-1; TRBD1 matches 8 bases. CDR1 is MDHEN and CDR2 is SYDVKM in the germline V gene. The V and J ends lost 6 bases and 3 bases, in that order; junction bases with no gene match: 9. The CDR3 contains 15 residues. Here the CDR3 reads CASRVSGGAYTEAFF. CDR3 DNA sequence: TGTGCCAGCAGGGTATCAGGGGGCGCGTACACTGAAGCTTTCTTT. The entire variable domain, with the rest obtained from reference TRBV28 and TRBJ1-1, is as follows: DVKVTQSSRYLVKRTGEKVFLECVQDMDHENMFWYRQDPGLGLRLIYFSYDVKMKEKGDIPEGYSVSREKKERFSLILESASTNQTSMYLCASRVSGGAYTEAFFGQGTRLTVV.